What follows is one T cell receptor (beta chain) and its context. The antigen is unknown. This specimen comes from a study of shared clonotypes between healthy human individuals. The overall study: Per donor, three plates held CD4 naive cells, three held CD4 memory, two held CD8 naive and one held CD8 memory.

In germline, CDR1 is SGHVS, CDR2 FQNEAQ. The CDR3 spans 13 residues. V lost 1 base and J 15 bases, leaving 17 bases between the germline ends. Study observations and caveats: The generation probabilities recorded for non-shared clonotypes fell below those of clonotypes shared by all four donors.

Assay: immunoSEQ multiplex PCR; the TCRdb copy retains only in-frame clones and omits some. The table shows over a million clones, with about four fifths occurring only once. Naive CD4+ cells were CD45RA-selected; the remaining cells were memory. The rearrangement uses TRBV7-8 and TRBJ2-3; possibly TRBD1 for D (6 bases). The clonotype comes from a man between 18 and 29 years old in good health. Some clones in this sample may be carry-over from other donors' samples. The sequencing input was memory CD4+ T cells from PBMCs. The subset denotes: CD45RA-negative fraction. CDR3 sequence (DNA): TGTGCCAGCAGCTTAGTTGAGTCGGGACACCTTTATTTT. Its protein is CASSLVESGHLYF. The variable domain in full, with the rest retrieved from reference TRBV7-8 and TRBJ2-3, is GAGVSQSPRYKVAKRGQDVALRCDPISGHVSLFWYQQALGQGPEFLTYFQNEAQLDKSGLPSDRFFAERPEGSVSTLKIQRTQQEDSAVYLCASSLVESGHLYFGPGTRLTVL.